This is a list of T cell receptor beta chains from one sample in a study of shared clonotypes between healthy human individuals. Only in-frame clones appear in the TCRdb table, and some are missing; sequencing was by immunoSEQ multiplex PCR. Here the sample spans 850,000 to 1,100,000 clones, around 77% being singletons. Sequencing input: memory CD4+ T cells from PBMCs. The origin of the receptors is a man younger than 35 in good health. Some clones in this sample may be carry-over from other donors' samples. CDR3s include the opening cysteine and the closing phenylalanine or tryptophan.

v_gene,j_gene,CDR3aa
TRBV6-1,TRBJ1-4,CASSASLSLPEKLFF
TRBV5-4,TRBJ1-1,CASSLGRGGITEAFF
TRBV2,TRBJ2-7,CASSGATEGEQYF
TRBV27,TRBJ1-2,CASSLMGVFNYGYTF
TRBV25-1,TRBJ2-7,CASSAGTYEQYF
TRBV7-2,TRBJ1-5,CASSFGKGPQHF
TRBV19,TRBJ1-2,CAPNRQGADYGYTF
TRBV7-9,TRBJ2-5,CASSLVGQETQYF
TRBV19,TRBJ2-7,CASSMGYYEQYF
TRBV13,TRBJ1-1,CASSLVLVRENTEAFF
TRBV5-1,TRBJ1-2,CASSWGTSGASNYGYTF
TRBV11-2,TRBJ2-3,CASSLEGVGTDTQYF
TRBV6-1,TRBJ1-2,CASSEVLVYTF
TRBV11-2,TRBJ2-7,CASSLAVQGPYEQYF
TRBV5-1,TRBJ2-5,CASSSGTVGETQYF
TRBV7-2,TRBJ1-3,CASSSGGFSGNTIYF
TRBV6-1,TRBJ2-1,CASSVRTGPNEQFF
TRBV27,TRBJ2-1,CASSPGWGAGDYNEQFF
TRBV7-8,TRBJ2-3,CASSRIDTQYF
TRBV4-2,TRBJ2-1,CASSHVRPDSTYNEQFF
TRBV25-1,TRBJ2-6,CASSAAQGALSGANVLTF
TRBV27,TRBJ2-7,CASGKRDYEQYF
TRBV6-1,TRBJ2-2,CASRPKTYTTGELFF